What follows are 25 T cell receptor beta chains derived from one specimen sequenced in a study of CD8+ T cells in alopecia areata. Specified treatment: oral pan-JAK inhibitor, 5-10 mg twice daily. Isolated RNA was reverse transcribed into cDNA used as the sequencing template. Profiling relied on immunoSEQ multiplex PCR, and the TCRdb table lists in-frame clones only, not all of them. The sample carries about 210,000 clones, around 65% recorded once. Sequenced here: CD4+ T cells sorted from blood, sampled at approximately week 44, from a patient treated with tofacitinib. Source of these receptors: a human donor with alopecia areata.

The chain links TRBV5-4 to TRBJ1-2; weak D call: TRBD1 (6 bases). Between the trimmed V and J ends, which lost 5 bases and 0 bases, there was a span of 20 bases. This CDR3 is built from 17 residues. Germline CDR1 and CDR2: SGHNT and YYREEE (reference sequence). The CDR3 spells CASSPSGGILSNYGYTF. In nucleotides, the CDR3 is TGTGCCAGCAGTCCTTCGGGGGGCATACTATCTAACTATGGCTACACCTTC. Variable domain in full (rest from reference TRBV5-4 and TRBJ1-2): ETGVTQSPTHLIKTRGQQVTLRCSSQSGHNTVSWYQQALGQGPQFIFQYYREEENGRGNFPPRFSGLQFPNYSSELNVNALELDDSALYLCASSPSGGILSNYGYTFGSGTRLTVV.

This clone was detected a few times. J is TRBJ2-5 and V is TRBV29-1; D unclear. The V and J ends lost 4 bases and 4 bases respectively, with 7 bases between them. The CDR3 extends over 11 amino acids. CDR1 is SQVTM, CDR2 ANQGSEA, per germline. Here the CDR3 reads CSVVWGETQYF. The CDR3 region has the DNA TGCAGCGTTGTATGGGGAGAGACCCAGTACTTC. Using reference TRBV29-1 and TRBJ2-5 for the parts outside the CDR3, the full variable domain is SAVISQKPSRDICQRGTSLTIQCQVDSQVTMMFWYRQQPGQSLTLIATANQGSEATYESGFVIDKFPISRPNLTFSTLTVSNMSPEDSSIYLCSVVWGETQYFGPGTRLLVL.

The rearrangement links TRBV30 to TRBJ2-1; 11 nucleotides align to TRBD2. The CDR3 sequence is 15 residues long. The V segment lost 0 bases and the J segment 7 bases; nucleotides outside the gene matches: 5. The V gene's germline CDR1 is GTSNPN and CDR2 SVGIG (reference sequence). CDR3 in amino acids: CAWSVPSGGRNEQFF. The CDR3 nucleotides read TGTGCCTGGAGTGTACCTAGCGGGGGGCGGAATGAGCAGTTCTTC.

This clone was detected only a few times. The rearrangement links TRBV2 to TRBJ2-7; no reliable D call. Germline CDR1 reads SNHLY; CDR2 reads FYNNEI. V was cut by 2 bases and J by 12 bases, with 17 bases left in between. The CDR3 has 13 residues. The CDR3 loop is CASSEPLRTRGYF. The CDR3 coding sequence is TGTGCCAGCAGTGAACCACTAAGGACCCGAGGGTACTTC.

This rearrangement joins TRBV27 to TRBJ1-1; D is perhaps TRBD1 (6 bases). Germline lookup yields CDR1 MNHEY and CDR2 SMNVEV (reference sequence). V was shortened by 4 bases and J by 0 bases, with 12 bases between the two germline ends. This CDR3 comprises 15 residues. In DNA, the CDR3 is TGTGCCAGCAGTTCCAGGACAGATATGAACACTGAAGCTTTCTTT. It codes for CASSSRTDMNTEAFF.

The chain joins TRBV30 to TRBJ1-2; 7 bases line up with TRBD1. Germline trimming cut 5 bases from V and 0 bases from J; bases unmatched to any gene: 15. Per the germline V gene, CDR1 is GTSNPN and CDR2 is SVGIG (reference sequence). This CDR3 comprises 17 residues. CDR3 bases: TGTGCCTGGGGGAGAGACAGGGTACTTGAAGCTAACTATGGCTACACCTTC. It yields the protein CAWGRDRVLEANYGYTF. Using reference TRBV30 and TRBJ1-2 for the parts outside the CDR3, the full variable domain is SQTIHQWPATLVQPVGSPLSLECTVEGTSNPNLYWYRQAAGRGLQLLFYSVGIGQISSEVPQNLSASRPQDRQFILSSKKLLLSDSGFYLCAWGRDRVLEANYGYTFGSGTRLTVV.

V gene TRBV29-1 combines with J gene TRBJ1-1; possible D gene TRBD1, 6 bases. V was shortened by 6 bases and J by 1 base, with 18 bases between the two germline ends. This CDR3 spans 15 amino acids. Germline CDR1 is SQVTM and CDR2 is ANQGSEA. The CDR3 bases are TGCAGCGTCCCTCAGGGGTCCCAACCGAACACTGAAGCTTTCTTT. Its protein product is CSVPQGSQPNTEAFF.

This sequence joins TRBV5-1 and TRBJ2-1, with 10 bases lining up with TRBD1. The CDR3 has 15 amino acids. Germline trimming cut 3 bases from V and 9 bases from J; bases unmatched to any gene: 9. The germline CDR1 and CDR2 sequences are SGHRS and YFSETQ. The CDR3 sequence is CASSWGDRGKSEQFF. DNA of the CDR3: TGCGCCAGCAGCTGGGGGGACAGGGGAAAGAGTGAGCAGTTCTTC.

The chain carries TRBV5-1 and TRBJ2-3, with 8 bases fitting TRBD2. The CDR3 spans 14 residues. Per germline, CDR1 SGHRS and CDR2 YFSETQ. The ends lost 4 bases at V and 1 base at J; junction bases unmatched: 2. CDR3 amino acids: CASSRAGGTDTQYF. The CDR3 nucleotides read TGCGCCAGCAGCAGAGCGGGGGGCACAGATACGCAGTATTTT. Supplemented by reference TRBV5-1 and TRBJ2-3, the full variable domain reads KAGVTQTPRYLIKTRGQQVTLSCSPISGHRSVSWYQQTPGQGLQFLFEYFSETQRNKGNFPGRFSGRQFSNSRSEMNVSTLELGDSALYLCASSRAGGTDTQYFGPGTRLTVL.

This chain uses TRBV10-3 with TRBJ2-5; 12 bases match TRBD1. Matching the DNA end better, TRBJ2-7 makes the J call doubtful. The CDR3 runs 16 residues. Germline V gives CDR1 ENHRY, CDR2 SYGVKD. CDR3 in amino acids: CAISEFMGTGGHEQYF. CDR3 nucleotide sequence: TGTGCCATCAGTGAGTTTATGGGGACAGGGGGCCACGAGCAGTACTTC.

The table lists this clone with a few counts. V gene TRBV29-1 combines with J gene TRBJ2-1, with 9 nucleotides matching TRBD1. From germline, CDR1 is SQVTM and CDR2 ANQGSEA. The CDR3 totals 14 residues. J was trimmed by 4 bases and V by 4 bases; bases with no gene match: 5. The CDR3 reads CSVGGTGFYNEQFF. CDR3 sequence (DNA): TGCAGCGTTGGAGGGACAGGGTTTTACAATGAGCAGTTCTTC.

This clone was picked up a small number of times. Other DNA sequences from this sample encode an identical CDR3 as well. The V call is TRBV7-2, the J call TRBJ1-6, with 7 positions matching TRBD1. Germline V gene data show CDR1 as SGHTA and CDR2 as FQGNSA. The CDR3 contains 15 residues. J was trimmed by 5 bases and V by 1 base; bases with no gene match: 2. CDR3 residues: CASSLDGTDNSPLHF. CDR3 nucleotides: TGTGCCAGCAGCTTAGATGGGACAGATAATTCACCCCTCCACTTT.

The gene calls are TRBV2 and TRBJ2-3; 8 nucleotides match TRBD1. The germline CDR1 and CDR2 sequences are SNHLY and FYNNEI. The CDR3 consists of 15 residues. V was clipped by 2 bases and J by 3 bases; unmatched bases: 4. The CDR3 DNA follows: TGTGCCAGCAGTGAAAGGCAGGGGGCTACAGATACGCAGTATTTT. Its translation is CASSERQGATDTQYF.

This rearrangement joins TRBV4-3 to TRBJ2-5; 7 positions agree with TRBD1. The CDR3 totals 15 residues. The V segment lost 1 base and the J segment 5 bases; nucleotides outside the gene matches: 7. CDR1 is LGHNA and CDR2 is YSLEER in the germline V gene. This CDR3 is CASSQGRGGKETQYF. For the CDR3, the DNA is TGCGCCAGCAGCCAAGGGAGAGGGGGCAAGGAGACCCAGTACTTC.

The V and J genes are TRBV15 and TRBJ1-1; D gene unclear. The CDR3 has 13 amino acids. Trimming cost V 0 bases and J 3 bases, with 5 bases left between them. CDR1 and CDR2 (germline): LNHNV, YYDKDF (reference sequence). CDR3 region: CATSREPDTEAFF. CDR3 bases: TGTGCCACCAGCAGAGAGCCTGACACTGAAGCTTTCTTT.

The chain joins TRBV29-1 to TRBJ2-5; tentatively, D is TRBD1 (6 bases). The germline V gene encodes CDR1 SQVTM and CDR2 ANQGSEA. This CDR3 is built from 12 residues. Trimming pared 8 bases from V and 2 bases from J, leaving 12 bases between. In DNA form, the CDR3 reads TGCAGCCTGAAGACAGGACAAGAGACCCAGTACTTC. Translation gives CSLKTGQETQYF.

This sequence joins TRBV10-3 and TRBJ2-1; no definite D call. The V gene's germline CDR1 is ENHRY and CDR2 SYGVKD. V was pared by 2 bases and J by 4 bases, with 3 bases between. CDR3 length equals 12 residues. This chain's CDR3 is CAISELYNEQFF. CDR3 in DNA: TGTGCCATCAGTGAGCTATACAATGAGCAGTTCTTC.

This clone was counted a few times. V gene TRBV7-3 combines with J gene TRBJ2-6; the match to TRBD1 covers 11 bases. The V segment lost 5 bases and the J segment 1 base; nucleotides outside the gene matches: 7. The V gene's germline CDR1 is SGHTA and CDR2 FQGTGA. CDR3 size: 18 residues. CDR3 amino acids: CASSDIGQGASGANVLTF. CDR3 coding DNA: TGTGCCAGCAGCGATATTGGACAGGGGGCGTCTGGGGCCAACGTCCTGACTTTC.

The V call is TRBV10-3, the J call TRBJ2-7; D is unclear. Per germline, CDR1 ENHRY and CDR2 SYGVKD. This CDR3 spans 13 amino acids. The germline V and J ends were trimmed by 7 bases and 1 base, with 11 bases remaining between them. This CDR3 reads CAIKEPSSYEQYF. The CDR3 nucleotides read TGTGCCATCAAAGAACCGTCGTCCTACGAGCAGTACTTC.

V is TRBV2 and J is TRBJ1-1; D is ambiguous. Looked up from germline, CDR1 is SNHLY and CDR2 is FYNNEI. Trimming removed 5 bases from V and 1 base from J, with 14 bases in between. This CDR3 has 15 residues. The CDR3 is CASSPPQRRNTEAFF. The CDR3 DNA reads TGTGCCAGCAGTCCCCCCCAGAGGAGGAACACTGAAGCTTTCTTT.

The genes are TRBV29-1 and TRBJ1-5; 7 positions match TRBD1. J was trimmed by 4 bases and V by 4 bases; bases with no gene match: 4. The CDR3 is 13 amino acids. Germline CDR1 SQVTM, CDR2 ANQGSEA. CDR3 residues: CSVGGTDNQPQHF. The CDR3 nucleotides are TGCAGCGTTGGAGGGACAGATAATCAGCCCCAGCATTTT.

The chain links TRBV7-2 to TRBJ2-5; tentatively, D is TRBD2 (6 bases). Germline V CDR1 and CDR2: SGHTA, FQGNSA. Trimming took off 2 bases at V and 1 base at J, with 14 bases between the two ends. This CDR3 comprises 16 residues. The chain's CDR3 is CASSLFVGGTQETQYF. DNA of the CDR3: TGTGCCAGCAGCTTATTTGTTGGCGGGACCCAAGAGACCCAGTACTTC.

The rearrangement joins TRBV5-1 to TRBJ1-2; D unresolved. This CDR3 spans 13 amino acids. Germline assignment: CDR1 SGHRS and CDR2 YFSETQ. Trimming removed 4 bases from V and 8 bases from J, with 15 bases in between. The CDR3 sequence: CASSPGREGGYTF. In DNA, the CDR3 is TGCGCCAGCAGCCCCGGGCGCGAAGGAGGCTACACCTTC.

The chain employs TRBV25-1 and TRBJ2-3, with 7 nucleotides matching TRBD1. The CDR3 spans 15 residues. V was pared by 2 bases and J by 2 bases, with 4 bases of the junction left unmatched. Germline CDR1 and CDR2: MGHDK and SYGVNS. The CDR3 DNA reads as TGTGCCAGCAGTGAAGTCAGGGGGACCACAGATACGCAGTATTTT. Translation: CASSEVRGTTDTQYF.

This chain joins TRBV2 and TRBJ2-3; D may be TRBD1 or TRBD2 (6 bases each). The V end lost 6 bases, the J end lost 4 bases, and 17 bases lay between the germline ends. Germline V lookup: CDR1 SNHLY, CDR2 FYNNEI. This CDR3 region has 15 residues. The CDR3 loop is CASSILGGLADTQYF. For the CDR3, the DNA is TGTGCCAGCAGCATTCTGGGGGGCCTGGCAGATACGCAGTATTTT.